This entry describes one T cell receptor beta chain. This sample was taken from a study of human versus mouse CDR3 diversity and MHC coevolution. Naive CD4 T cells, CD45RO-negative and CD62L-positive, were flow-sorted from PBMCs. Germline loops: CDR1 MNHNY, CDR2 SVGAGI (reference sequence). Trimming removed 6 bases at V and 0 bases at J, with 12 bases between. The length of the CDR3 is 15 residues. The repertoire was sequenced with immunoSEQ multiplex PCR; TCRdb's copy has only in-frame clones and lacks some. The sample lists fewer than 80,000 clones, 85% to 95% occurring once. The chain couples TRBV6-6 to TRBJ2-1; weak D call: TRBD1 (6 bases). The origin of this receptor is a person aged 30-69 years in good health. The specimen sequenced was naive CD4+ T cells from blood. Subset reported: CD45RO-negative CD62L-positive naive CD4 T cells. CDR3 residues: CASRARQDSYNEQFF. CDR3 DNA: TGTGCCAGCAGAGCACGACAGGACTCCTACAATGAGCAGTTCTTC.